The present entry profiles one T cell receptor beta chain with its context. Its matching antigen is unknown. Germline loops: CDR1 LNHDA, CDR2 SQIVND (reference sequence). J gave up 12 bases and V 6 bases, and 5 bases lay outside the gene matches. The CDR3 has 11 amino acids. The protocol was immunoSEQ multiplex PCR, while the TCRdb copy is restricted to in-frame clones and leaves out a portion. Of tens of thousands of clones listed, just under 95% are singletons. This specimen belongs to a study of cytomegalovirus exposure and HLA in healthy donors. General study results and limits: A subsequent analysis found that TCR clusters from the first cohort also tended to co-occur in the 120 or so validation repertoires, with around 94% of cluster scores above 0. It was confirmed in vitro that a few of the CMV-associated chains were specific for CMV antigens.

V and J are TRBV19 and TRBJ2-1, with TRBD2 matching over 7 bases. Material: PBMCs. This clonotype was obtained from a man aged 18 to 29 in good health and CMV-seronegative. Here the CDR3 reads CASSGRLSQFF. CDR3 bases: TGTGCCAGTAGCGGGAGGCTCTCGCAGTTCTTC.